This TCR beta chain derives from a study of T cell changes during pregnancy in multiple sclerosis. CDR1 and CDR2 (germline): MNHEY, SVGAGI. The CDR3 has 12 amino acids. The V end was cut by 7 bases, the J end by 6 bases, with 13 bases between. Profiling relied on immunoSEQ multiplex PCR, and the TCRdb table lists in-frame clones only, not all of them. The sample includes 75,000 to 80,000 clones, about 92% seen only once; the top ten take 2.6%. The sample was peripheral blood, taken after pregnancy. The rearrangement uses TRBV6-5 and TRBJ2-7, with D possibly TRBD2 on 6 matching bases. The source of this sequence is a female donor in good health, enrolled as a control in a pregnancy study. Here the CDR3 reads CASTSQGGEQYF. The DNA of the CDR3 is TGTGCCAGCACCTCCCAGGGAGGCGAGCAGTACTTC.